This entry concerns a single TCR beta chain. The antigen is not known. The data originate from a study of graft-versus-host responses after intestinal transplantation. Study overall: Transplants were multivisceral, liver-intestinal, or isolated intestinal. For approximately three years after anti-thymocyte globulin induction, all recipients took tacrolimus and steroids. The study's findings and limits: Early after transplant, HvG clones declined as circulating GvH clones peaked.

This table comes from immunoSEQ multiplex PCR, and its TCRdb copy is limited to in-frame clones, with some not included. Counted here are more than 95,000 clones, roughly 90% occurring once; the ten biggest clones make up around 0.18%. Germline values: CDR1 LNHNV, CDR2 YYDKDF (reference sequence). The CDR3 is 14 amino acids. V shed 4 bases and J shed 3 bases, with 11 bases lying between them. This clonotype was obtained from a human donor who received an intestinal transplant. The genes are TRBV15 and TRBJ2-3, with D tentatively TRBD1 (6 bases). The sample consisted of unstimulated CD4+ T cells sorted from spleen or lymph node cells, taken before intestinal transplant. The CDR3 loop is CATSKRTETDTQYF. The CDR3 nucleotides are TGTGCCACCAGCAAGAGGACAGAAACAGATACGCAGTATTTT.